This T cell receptor (beta chain) was identified during a study of blood T cell repertoires in COVID-19. V was clipped by 1 base and J by 7 bases, with 11 bases between them. Germline assignment: CDR1 MNHNS and CDR2 SASEGT. This CDR3 spans 14 amino acids. Per the original data handling: Using reference gene primer amplification, nucleated cell counts were estimated. Method: immunoSEQ multiplex PCR; TCRdb's copy keeps in-frame clones and lacks some. D and trimming come from the DNA, and the V and J calls and clone size come from that table. The sample yields 200,000 to 300,000 clones, 65% to 90% seen once.

V usage is TRBV6-1 and J usage is TRBJ1-5; perhaps TRBD1 as D (6 bases). The source material was peripheral blood. This clonotype originated in a man aged 25 to 45 with active or convalescent COVID-19. The CDR3 reads CASSEGAGVQPQHF. As DNA, the CDR3 is TGTGCCAGCAGTGAAGGGGCAGGGGTCCAGCCCCAGCATTTT.